Presented here are 27 T cell receptor beta chains from one specimen sequenced in a study of blood T cell repertoires in COVID-19. The assay was immunoSEQ multiplex PCR, and TCRdb's table has in-frame clones only and misses some. The sample has under 200,000 clones; approximately 80% are singletons. Specimen: peripheral blood. These receptors were collected from a woman aged 60-70 years with acute or convalescent COVID-19.

This clone was detected only a few times. The chain carries TRBV4-3 and TRBJ1-1, with D tentatively TRBD1 (5 bases). Trimming stripped 3 bases from V and 0 bases from J, with 11 bases between. Germline V CDR1 and CDR2: LGHNA, YSLEER. This CDR3 is 15 amino acids long. Written as DNA, the CDR3 is TGCGCCAGCAGCCAGTCACGGGGGATGAACACTGAAGCTTTCTTT. Translation: CASSQSRGMNTEAFF.

In its sample, this clone was seen once. V is TRBV24-1 and J is TRBJ1-2; TRBD1 might be the D (6 bases). Germline values: CDR1 KGHDR, CDR2 SFDVKD. V lost 5 bases and J 3 bases, leaving 21 bases between the germline ends. The CDR3 is 17 amino acids. CDR3 sequence: CATSAAEGGGRDYGYTF. The DNA of the CDR3 is TGTGCCACCAGTGCCGCTGAGGGGGGGGGCAGGGACTATGGCTACACCTTC.

This chain connects TRBV3-1 (or the pseudogene TRBV3-2) to TRBJ2-7; 9 bases agree with TRBD1. Germline V gives CDR1 LGHDT, CDR2 YNNKEL (reference sequence). V lost 2 bases to trimming and J lost 5 bases; unmatched junction nucleotides: 10. CDR3 length equals 16 residues. CDR3: CASSQYRDRESHEQYF. DNA of the CDR3: TGTGCCAGCAGCCAATACCGGGACAGGGAGTCCCACGAGCAGTACTTC.

The CDR3: CASSIAGGGENEQFF. In DNA, the CDR3 is TGTGCCAGTAGTATAGCGGGCGGGGGGGAGAATGAGCAGTTCTTC. V and J are TRBV19 and TRBJ2-1; TRBD2 agrees at 9 bases. This CDR3 has 15 amino acids. V trimming: 1 base; J trimming: 7 bases; junction bases outside the gene matches: 5. Germline V gene data show CDR1 as LNHDA and CDR2 as SQIVND (reference sequence).

V and J are TRBV6-5 and TRBJ1-5; 10 bases are shared with TRBD1. Germline V gene sequence: CDR1 MNHEY, CDR2 SVGAGI. Losses at the gene ends were 6 bases for V and 5 bases for J; bases not matched to a gene: 4. This CDR3 contains 14 residues. CDR3 protein: CASRSGTGDQPQHF. In DNA, the CDR3 is TGTGCCAGCAGATCCGGGACAGGGGATCAGCCCCAGCATTTT.

CDR3 amino acids: CATGGPYEQYF. The CDR3, as DNA: TGTGCCACCGGGGGTCCCTACGAGCAGTACTTC. This chain joins TRBV10-3 and TRBJ2-7; D perhaps matches TRBD2 (6 bases). V dropped 10 bases and J dropped 2 bases, with 9 bases sitting between them. The CDR3 totals 11 residues. Germline V gives CDR1 ENHRY, CDR2 SYGVKD.

The chain uses TRBV19 and TRBJ1-5; D gene ambiguous. Germline V gene data show CDR1 as LNHDA and CDR2 as SQIVND (reference sequence). Trimming shortened V by 9 bases and J by 2 bases, and 11 bases separated the two germline ends. The CDR3 extends over 13 amino acids. The CDR3 sequence is CASQTVRNQPQHF. The DNA of the CDR3 is TGTGCCAGCCAAACAGTGCGCAATCAGCCCCAGCATTTT.

The V gene is TRBV7-2, the J gene TRBJ1-6; 8 bases agree with TRBD1. The germline CDR1 and CDR2 sequences are SGHTA and FQGNSA. Germline trimming cut 4 bases from V and 2 bases from J; bases unmatched to any gene: 7. The CDR3 loop spans 17 amino acids. The CDR3 DNA reads as TGTGCCAGCAGCTCCCGACAGGGGCTCACCTATAATTCACCCCTCCACTTT. Its translation: CASSSRQGLTYNSPLHF.

The rearrangement links TRBV29-1 to TRBJ1-1, with a weak D call TRBD1 (5 bases). Germline CDR1 SQVTM, CDR2 ANQGSEA. The CDR3 is 14 residues long. V shed 5 bases and J shed 6 bases, with 19 bases lying between them. This CDR3 is CSVYLGGRDPEAFF. In DNA, the CDR3 is TGCAGCGTTTATCTCGGGGGACGAGACCCTGAAGCTTTCTTT.

The chain employs TRBV24-1 and TRBJ1-5; a possible D gene is TRBD1 (5 bases). Trimming removed 11 bases from V and 0 bases from J, with 13 bases in between. Germline CDR1 KGHDR, CDR2 SFDVKD. The CDR3 sequence is 14 residues long. The CDR3 region is CASRGTDSNQPQHF. DNA for the CDR3: TGTGCCAGCCGCGGGACGGATAGCAATCAGCCCCAGCATTTT.

This clone has more than one count but fewer than ten. The V gene is TRBV5-4, the J gene TRBJ1-1; D may be TRBD1 (6 bases). This CDR3 region has 13 residues. CDR1 SGHNT and CDR2 YYREEE come from the germline V gene (reference sequence). V shed 4 bases and J shed 4 bases, with 11 bases lying between them. The CDR3 loop is CASSITGITEAFF. The CDR3 nucleotides are TGTGCCAGCAGCATAACAGGGATCACTGAAGCTTTCTTT.

The gene calls are TRBV24-1 and TRBJ2-5, with TRBD1 as a possible D gene (5 bases). V was clipped by 7 bases and J by 3 bases, with 17 bases between them. Germline CDR1 reads KGHDR; CDR2 reads SFDVKD. There are 15 residues in the CDR3. CDR3 DNA: TGTGCCACCAGCGCTGATTTCCCAGGGAAAGAGACCCAGTACTTC. It translates to CATSADFPGKETQYF.

The chain links TRBV19 to TRBJ1-3, with 11 bases identical to TRBD1. Germline assignment: CDR1 LNHDA and CDR2 SQIVND (reference sequence). V trimming: 3 bases; J trimming: 4 bases; junction bases outside the gene matches: 5. The CDR3 has 16 residues. The CDR3 bases are TGTGCCAGTAGTATCGGACAGGGGGCGCTCGGAAACACCATATATTTT. As protein: CASSIGQGALGNTIYF. Full variable domain (rest looked up from reference TRBV19 and TRBJ1-3): DGGITQSPKYLFRKEGQNVTLSCEQNLNHDAMYWYRQDPGQGLRLIYYSQIVNDFQKGDIAEGYSVSREKKESFPLTVTSAQKNPTAFYLCASSIGQGALGNTIYFGEGSWLTVV.

The chain links TRBV12-3 or TRBV12-4 to TRBJ2-3; TRBD2 aligns across 8 bases. The CDR3 runs to 13 residues. The trim removed 6 bases at V and 4 bases at J, leaving 3 bases unmatched. In nucleotides, the CDR3 is TGTGCCAGCAGCACGGGGGGGGCAGATACGCAGTATTTT. This gives the protein CASSTGGADTQYF.

The table lists this clone with a few counts. The gene calls are TRBV28 and TRBJ1-6; D gene ambiguous. From germline, CDR1 is MDHEN and CDR2 SYDVKM. The V and J ends lost 8 bases and 8 bases respectively, with 10 bases between them. The CDR3 length is 12 residues. CDR3: CASRSTDSPLHF. The CDR3, as DNA: TGTGCCAGCCGGTCAACCGATTCACCCCTCCACTTT.

V gene TRBV27 combines with J gene TRBJ1-5; D gene ambiguous. V lost 6 bases and J lost 2, with 8 bases in between. Germline assignment: CDR1 MNHEY and CDR2 SMNVEV (reference sequence). This CDR3 comprises 13 residues. DNA for the CDR3: TGTGCCAGCAGGAATCGGGGCAATCAGCCCCAGCATTTT. Translated, it gives CASRNRGNQPQHF.

J is TRBJ2-2 and V is TRBV11-3; tentative D call: TRBD1 (5 bases). This CDR3 region has 19 residues. The V end lost 0 bases, the J end lost 1 base, and 18 bases lay between the germline ends. In germline, CDR1 is SGHNT, CDR2 YENEEA. The CDR3 is CASSLEGTGKVLNTGELFF. CDR3 in DNA: TGTGCCAGCAGCTTAGAGGGAACAGGAAAGGTCCTGAACACCGGGGAGCTGTTTTTT.

The chain combines TRBV4-3 with TRBJ1-6, with D perhaps matching TRBD1 (5 bases). CDR1 LGHNA and CDR2 YSLEER come from the germline V gene. V was shortened by 0 bases and J by 0 bases, with 15 bases between the two germline ends. The CDR3 consists of 19 residues. The CDR3 DNA reads TGCGCCAGCAGCCAAGAAGCGGGACGGACGAGCTCCTATAATTCACCCCTCCACTTT. It yields the protein CASSQEAGRTSSYNSPLHF.

The chain has TRBV5-1 and TRBJ1-1; the match to TRBD1 covers 8 bases. Trimming cost V 4 bases and J 4 bases; bases outside gene matches: 15. The CDR3 loop spans 17 amino acids. CDR1 is SGHRS, CDR2 YFSETQ, per germline. In nucleotides, the CDR3 is TGCGCCAGCAGCCTAGGACAGGGCAAGTTTTCGGGCACTGAAGCTTTCTTT. It is translated as CASSLGQGKFSGTEAFF.

Details on this clone: Additional DNA sequences in this sample encode the identical CDR3. In DNA, the CDR3 is TGTGCCAGCAGTTACTCAGGGACAGCCAATCAGCCCCAGCATTTT. Residues: CASSYSGTANQPQHF. The V gene is TRBV6-5, the J gene TRBJ1-5; 7 bases fit TRBD1. In germline, CDR1 is MNHEY, CDR2 SVGAGI. CDR3 size: 15 residues. The V gene end was trimmed by 0 bases and the J gene end by 3 bases; junction bases not matched to a gene: 2.

J is TRBJ1-2 and V is TRBV5-6, with D perhaps TRBD1 (5 bases). CDR1 SGHDT and CDR2 YYEEEE come from the germline V gene. Trimming left V 3 bases short and J 0 bases short, with 15 bases between. This CDR3 comprises 16 residues. The CDR3 region has the DNA TGTGCCAGCAGCTCTCTTATTGACAGAGCTAACTATGGCTACACCTTC. Protein product: CASSSLIDRANYGYTF.

The V call is TRBV7-2, the J call TRBJ1-1, with D unclear. Germline CDR1 reads SGHTA; CDR2 reads FQGNSA. V was trimmed by 4 bases and J by 5 bases, leaving 14 bases between them. The CDR3 length is 14 residues. The DNA for the CDR3 is TGTGCCAGCAGCTCCGAGTCGGGAACAACTGAAGCTTTCTTT. Protein: CASSSESGTTEAFF.

The chain employs TRBV9 and TRBJ1-1, with TRBD1 identical over 10 bases. CDR3 length: 17 residues. Germline V gene data show CDR1 as SGDLS and CDR2 as YYNGEE. Losses at the gene ends were 6 bases for V and 0 bases for J; bases not matched to a gene: 11. The CDR3 DNA reads TGTGCCAGCAATAGGGGACAGGGGACCCCATTGAACACTGAAGCTTTCTTT. This translates into CASNRGQGTPLNTEAFF.

This clone was seen only once. CDR3 residues: CASSPDSGTSAIYGYTF. The CDR3 bases are TGTGCCAGCAGCCCCGACTCCGGGACTTCAGCTATCTATGGCTACACCTTC. This chain uses TRBV5-6 with TRBJ1-2; maybe TRBD1 (5 bases). The CDR3 sequence is 17 residues long. The V end was cut by 4 bases, the J end by 4 bases, with 23 bases between. Germline-derived CDR1 and CDR2 are SGHDT and YYEEEE.

This sequence joins TRBV15 and TRBJ1-3; no firm D call. V lost 0 bases and J 1 base, leaving 4 bases between the germline ends. This CDR3 region has 14 residues. The germline gives CDR1 LNHNV, CDR2 YYDKDF (reference sequence). The CDR3 loop is CATSRDLSGNTIYF. The DNA of the CDR3 is TGTGCCACCAGCAGAGATCTTTCTGGAAACACCATATATTTT. Using reference TRBV15 and TRBJ1-3 for the parts outside the CDR3, the full variable domain is DAMVIQNPRYQVTQFGKPVTLSCSQTLNHNVMYWYQQKSSQAPKLLFHYYDKDFNNEADTPDNFQSRRPNTSFCFLDIRSPGLGDTAMYLCATSRDLSGNTIYFGEGSWLTVV.

The V and J genes are TRBV7-8 and TRBJ1-2; no definite D call. Trimming cost V 4 bases and J 0 bases, with 15 bases left between them. The CDR3 is 16 residues long. Germline CDR1 is SGHVS and CDR2 is FQNEAQ. DNA of the CDR3: TGTGCCAGCAGCTCAACACTGGGGAGAGCTAACTATGGCTACACCTTC. Encoded protein: CASSSTLGRANYGYTF.

J is TRBJ2-3 and V is TRBV27; TRBD2 matches 7 bases. Unmatched junction bases numbered 1, after V lost 6 bases and J lost 1 base. The CDR3 length is 13 residues. The V gene's germline CDR1 is MNHEY and CDR2 SMNVEV (reference sequence). The CDR3 nucleotides are TGTGCCAGCAGGGCGGGGGGCACAGATACGCAGTATTTT. Protein product: CASRAGGTDTQYF.